One T cell receptor (beta chain) is described in this entry. Its target is unknown. The data derive from a study of cytomegalovirus exposure and HLA in healthy donors. Whole-study results and caveats: About 87% or about 30% of the time was how often most TCR beta V segments were productive, according to an earlier analysis. Cytomegalovirus-associated TCR beta chains were listed, numbering 150 to 200.

The PCR made use of 60 Vbeta and 13 Jbeta primers. Sequenced by immunoSEQ multiplex PCR; TCRdb stores in-frame clones only, minus some. The sample has roughly 200,000 clones, almost 70% seen once. The TCR was taken from a man aged 40-49 years in good health and CMV-seropositive. The specimen sequenced was PBMCs.

Here the CDR3 DNA reads TGTGCCAGTAGTATTGGCGGGGGCTCCTACGAGCAGTACTTC. Its protein is CASSIGGGSYEQYF. The chain employs TRBV19 and TRBJ2-7, with 7 bases matching TRBD2. The germline CDR1 and CDR2 sequences are LNHDA and SQIVND (reference sequence). The CDR3 extends over 14 amino acids. V lost 3 bases to trimming and J lost 0 bases; unmatched junction nucleotides: 2.